One and the same sample provided the 11 T cell receptor beta chains below, sequenced in a study of identical twins. MiXCR, run by TCRdb on the 5' RACE reads, gives a single entry per CDR3 protein. The sample lists 500,000 to 700,000 distinct CDR3 sequences; about 7.1% were seen once. These data were also filed under a second study, of yellow fever vaccine responses in identical twins.

Specimen: PBMCs. All receptors derive from a woman between 18 and 29 years old in good health.

At least ten counts were recorded for this clonotype. The chain combines TRBV7-2 with TRBJ2-3; 8 bases line up with TRBD2. Germline assignment: CDR1 SGHTA and CDR2 FQGNSA. V shed 5 bases, J shed 2 bases, and the junction held 9 bases outside the gene matches. This CDR3 comprises 16 residues. The CDR3 is CASSRERELVTDTQYF. The CDR3 nucleotides read TGTGCCAGCAGCAGAGAGCGGGAGCTCGTCACAGATACGCAGTATTTT.

This clonotype was detected many times. The V and J genes are TRBV11-2 and TRBJ2-3, with no clear D. Trimming stripped 3 bases from V and 4 bases from J, with 5 bases between. Germline assignment: CDR1 SGHAT and CDR2 FQNNGV. The CDR3 is 12 amino acids. CDR3 sequence: CASSFNPDTQYF. CDR3 bases: TGTGCCAGCAGCTTTAATCCAGATACGCAGTATTTT.

This chain joins TRBV11-2 and TRBJ2-1; TRBD2 might be the D (6 bases). Germline V gene sequence: CDR1 SGHAT, CDR2 FQNNGV. V was cut by 4 bases and J by 7 bases, with 11 bases left in between. The CDR3 is 13 amino acids. The CDR3 DNA sequence: TGTGCCAGCAGCTACCGGAGGGTTAATGAGCAGTTCTTC. It encodes CASSYRRVNEQFF.

In this sample, this clonotype turned up a few times. The chain is built from TRBV9 and TRBJ2-1; D gene uncertain. This CDR3 spans 15 amino acids. Looked up from germline, CDR1 is SGDLS and CDR2 is YYNGEE. V shed 7 bases and J shed 7 bases, with 21 bases lying between them. Written as DNA, the CDR3 is TGTGCCAGCGAATCTCCGCCGACAAGAACTAATGAGCAGTTCTTC. Its translation: CASESPPTRTNEQFF. The whole variable domain, remainder taken from reference TRBV9 and TRBJ2-1, is DSGVTQTPKHLITATGQRVTLRCSPRSGDLSVYWYQQSLDQGLQFLIQYYNGEERAKGNILERFSAQQFPDLHSELNLSSLELGDSALYFCASESPPTRTNEQFFGPGTRLTVL.

This clonotype was seen only a few times. V usage is TRBV2 and J usage is TRBJ2-7; no clear D gene. V was pared by 4 bases and J by 7 bases, with 11 bases between. The germline V gene has CDR1 SNHLY and CDR2 FYNNEI. The CDR3 runs 12 residues. CDR3: CASSGLGREQYV. The CDR3 DNA reads as TGTGCCAGCAGTGGTCTAGGGCGGGAGCAGTACGTC.

This clonotype occurred a few times. The chain employs TRBV3-1 and TRBJ2-1; tentatively, D is TRBD2 (5 bases). In germline, CDR1 is LGHDT, CDR2 YNNKEL (reference sequence). V shed 1 base and J shed 6 bases, with 13 bases lying between them. This CDR3 region has 15 residues. CDR3: CASSQVGESRNEQFF. CDR3 in DNA: TGTGCCAGCAGCCAAGTGGGAGAGTCTCGCAATGAGCAGTTCTTC.

This clonotype was found a few times. This chain connects TRBV12-3 or TRBV12-4 to TRBJ1-1, with 8 bases fitting TRBD1. The CDR3 loop spans 13 amino acids. V was clipped by 10 bases and J by 7 bases; unmatched bases: 11. The CDR3 bases are TGTGCCACCCGGACAGGGCTCACCTATGAAGCTTTCTTT. Translating gives CATRTGLTYEAFF.

There are a few counts of this clonotype. The chain links TRBV11-3 to TRBJ2-7; the match to TRBD2 covers 7 bases. Per germline, CDR1 SGHNT and CDR2 YENEEA. The CDR3 extends over 14 amino acids. The J segment lost 0 bases and the V segment lost 5 bases, leaving 4 bases of the junction unmatched. CDR3 DNA: TGTGCCAGCAGCCAATTAGCGGGCTCCTACGAGCAGTACTTC. Translating gives CASSQLAGSYEQYF.

This clonotype was counted many times. The genes are TRBV12-3 or TRBV12-4 and TRBJ2-2; D is perhaps TRBD1 (5 bases). V was clipped by 10 bases and J by 6 bases, with 15 bases between them. The CDR3 consists of 13 residues. CDR3 sequence reads: CAIRKQVSGELFF. The CDR3 nucleotides are TGTGCCATCAGAAAACAGGTCTCCGGGGAGCTGTTTTTT.

The table lists this clonotype with many counts. The chain is built from TRBV10-3 and TRBJ2-3; D gene ambiguous. Trimming removed 2 bases at V and 0 bases at J, with 9 bases between. The CDR3 runs 15 residues. Germline values: CDR1 ENHRY, CDR2 SYGVKD. The DNA of the CDR3 is TGTGCCATCAGTGAGGCAGAGGCTAGCACAGATACGCAGTATTTT. Its translation is CAISEAEASTDTQYF.

In its sample, this clonotype was seen many times. The gene calls are TRBV7-2 and TRBJ2-5; TRBD2 aligns across 9 bases. J lost 11 bases, V lost 7 bases, and 14 bases had no gene match. Germline values: CDR1 SGHTA, CDR2 FQGNSA. CDR3 length equals 14 residues. CDR3 coding DNA: TGTGCCAGCACCCAAGCGGGAGGTGTCCCTTTTCAGTACTTC. It yields the protein CASTQAGGVPFQYF.